These 21 T cell receptor beta chains share one sample of origin, sequenced in a study of CD8 T cells in Susac syndrome. RNA amounts of about 0.45 to 1 ug underwent reverse transcription with random hexamers. A single record per CDR3 protein comes from TCRdb applying MiXCR to the immunoSEQ multiplex PCR reads. The data hold 160,000 or so distinct CDR3 sequences, with approximately 96% observed a single time. Sequences were obtained from CD8+ T cells from PBMCs. These TCRs come from a human donor with multiple sclerosis.

This rearrangement joins TRBV9 to TRBJ1-2; D is perhaps TRBD1 (5 bases). This CDR3 contains 15 residues. Trimming removed 0 bases at V and 2 bases at J, with 11 bases between. Germline CDR1 and CDR2: SGDLS and YYNGEE. In DNA form, the CDR3 reads TGTGCCAGCAGCGTAGGGAGGGGATGGAACTATGGCTACACCTTC. Translation gives CASSVGRGWNYGYTF. Looking up the rest from reference TRBV9 and TRBJ1-2 gives the full variable domain: DSGVTQTPKHLITATGQRVTLRCSPRSGDLSVYWYQQSLDQGLQFLIQYYNGEERAKGNILERFSAQQFPDLHSELNLSSLELGDSALYFCASSVGRGWNYGYTFGSGTRLTVV.

This clonotype was counted once. The genes are TRBV14 and TRBJ2-5; TRBD1 might be the D (6 bases). Germline-derived CDR1 and CDR2 are SGHDN and FVKESK. This CDR3 is 15 amino acids long. Trimming removed 1 base at V and 4 bases at J, with 13 bases between. CDR3 DNA sequence: TGTGCCAGCAGCCAAGGATCCGGGACAATAGAGACCCAGTACTTC. Its protein product is CASSQGSGTIETQYF.

The chain couples TRBV3-1 to TRBJ2-7; TRBD2 matches 12 bases. This CDR3 has 14 amino acids. The germline V gene encodes CDR1 LGHDT and CDR2 YNNKEL (reference sequence). V shed 1 base, J shed 9 bases, and the junction held 4 bases outside the gene matches. The CDR3 spells CASSQGLAGDRQYF. The DNA of the CDR3 is TGTGCCAGCAGCCAAGGACTAGCGGGGGATCGGCAGTACTTC.

The chain carries TRBV15 and TRBJ2-7, with TRBD2 as a possible D gene (5 bases). Germline V lookup: CDR1 LNHNV, CDR2 YYDKDF (reference sequence). V was trimmed by 6 bases and J by 2 bases, leaving 17 bases between them. The CDR3 runs to 15 residues. CDR3 in amino acids: CATSYGNTPTYEQYF. In DNA form, the CDR3 reads TGTGCCACCAGTTACGGGAACACACCTACCTACGAGCAGTACTTC.

The CDR3 loop is CASSVTPRAAYEQYF. CDR3 DNA: TGTGCCAGCAGCGTAACGCCCCGGGCCGCCTACGAGCAGTACTTC. The J gene is TRBJ2-7, the V gene TRBV3-1; no clear D gene. The CDR3 consists of 15 residues. Germline-derived CDR1 and CDR2 are LGHDT and YNNKEL (reference sequence). V was shortened by 5 bases and J by 2 bases, with 16 bases between the two germline ends.

The CDR3 region has the DNA TGTGCCAGCAGTTTGAGGGGTAGCAATCAGCCCCAGCATTTT. It yields the protein CASSLRGSNQPQHF. The chain couples TRBV28 to TRBJ1-5, with TRBD1 as a possible D gene (5 bases). V was shortened by 3 bases and J by 0 bases, with 6 bases between the two germline ends. This CDR3 is 14 amino acids long. CDR1 and CDR2 (germline): MDHEN, SYDVKM.

This sequence joins TRBV29-1 and TRBJ2-1; TRBD2 might be the D (5 bases). This CDR3 has 12 amino acids. Germline V gene data show CDR1 as SQVTM and CDR2 as ANQGSEA. Trimming pared 4 bases from V and 9 bases from J, leaving 13 bases between. The DNA for the CDR3 is TGCAGCGTTGTCCTCCGGGGTGCTGAGCAGTTCTTC. Its protein product is CSVVLRGAEQFF.

V is TRBV3-1 and J is TRBJ2-5, with D hard to call. CDR1 LGHDT and CDR2 YNNKEL come from the germline V gene (reference sequence). The CDR3 totals 15 residues. Trimming stripped 0 bases from V and 9 bases from J, with 17 bases between. The DNA for the CDR3 is TGTGCCAGCAGCCAAGAAGACTCCGCCGAGAACTCCCAGTACTTC. Its protein is CASSQEDSAENSQYF.

The chain has TRBV2 and TRBJ2-6; D is ambiguous. The CDR3 has 16 residues. Germline CDR1 reads SNHLY; CDR2 reads FYNNEI. Trimming removed 1 base at V and 2 bases at J, with 9 bases between. The CDR3 sequence: CASSEGAPAGANVLTF. CDR3 coding DNA: TGTGCCAGCAGTGAAGGGGCACCCGCTGGGGCCAACGTCCTGACTTTC.

CDR3 protein: CASTSGGHTQYF. CDR3 sequence (DNA): TGTGCCAGCACTAGCGGGGGGCATACGCAGTATTTT. V gene TRBV2 combines with J gene TRBJ2-3, with TRBD2 matching 11 bases. J lost 7 bases, V lost 7 bases, and 1 base had no gene match. The length of the CDR3 is 12 residues. CDR1 SNHLY and CDR2 FYNNEI come from the germline V gene.

In DNA, the CDR3 is TGCGCCAGCAGCCCTCGGGACGGCGATAATTCACCCCTCCACTTT. It encodes CASSPRDGDNSPLHF. The chain combines TRBV4-1 with TRBJ1-6, with D possibly being TRBD1 (5 bases). Germline V gene sequence: CDR1 MGHRA, CDR2 YSYEKL. The CDR3 runs 15 residues. V was trimmed by 4 bases and J by 5 bases, leaving 12 bases between them.

This clonotype showed up just once. The chain recombines TRBV19 with TRBJ1-1, with 9 nucleotides matching TRBD1. Looked up from germline, CDR1 is LNHDA and CDR2 is SQIVND (reference sequence). Losses at the gene ends were 5 bases for V and 0 bases for J; bases not matched to a gene: 7. The CDR3 has 16 amino acids. The CDR3 reads CASSPGTGLMNTEAFF. For the CDR3, the DNA is TGTGCCAGTAGTCCCGGGACAGGGCTGATGAACACTGAAGCTTTCTTT.

The chain links TRBV9 to TRBJ2-7; D remains unclear. V gave up 0 bases and J gave up 6 bases, with 10 bases separating them. Looked up from germline, CDR1 is SGDLS and CDR2 is YYNGEE. The CDR3 is made up of 13 amino acids. The CDR3 region is CASSVGGLGEQYF. In nucleotides, the CDR3 is TGTGCCAGCAGCGTAGGTGGGCTAGGCGAGCAGTACTTC.

V and J are TRBV18 and TRBJ1-1; D is unresolved. The CDR3 totals 17 residues. With 3 bases removed from V and 0 bases from J, the gap between germline ends came to 17 bases. CDR1 KGHSH and CDR2 LQKENI come from the germline V gene. DNA of the CDR3: TGTGCCAGCTCACCCTCTGTTCTTGCCGGGATGAACACTGAAGCTTTCTTT. Encoded protein: CASSPSVLAGMNTEAFF.

The chain joins TRBV13 to TRBJ1-1; no clear D. The CDR3 is 14 amino acids. V lost 6 bases and J 0 bases, leaving 11 bases between the germline ends. Germline CDR1 is PRHDT and CDR2 is FYEKMQ (reference sequence). The CDR3 loop reads CASRDDEVNTEAFF. Here the CDR3 DNA reads TGTGCCAGCAGGGACGACGAAGTGAACACTGAAGCTTTCTTT.

V usage is TRBV11-2 and J usage is TRBJ2-3; possibly TRBD2 for D (5 bases). This CDR3 spans 14 amino acids. The germline gives CDR1 SGHAT, CDR2 FQNNGV. V was shortened by 4 bases and J by 2 bases, with 10 bases between the two germline ends. The CDR3 protein is CASSWRATTDTQYF. CDR3 DNA: TGTGCCAGCAGCTGGCGGGCTACCACAGATACGCAGTATTTT.

This chain connects TRBV30 to TRBJ1-2, with 8 bases aligning to TRBD1. In germline, CDR1 is GTSNPN, CDR2 SVGIG (reference sequence). This CDR3 spans 15 amino acids. The V and J ends lost 1 base and 4 bases, in that order; junction bases with no gene match: 8. The DNA for the CDR3 is TGTGCCTGGAGTGGGATGACAGGGGCGCTCTATGGCTACACCTTC. Protein sequence: CAWSGMTGALYGYTF.

The genes are TRBV15 and TRBJ1-2; D uncertain. CDR1 LNHNV and CDR2 YYDKDF come from the germline V gene (reference sequence). There are 15 residues in the CDR3. V lost 0 bases, J lost 2 bases, and 10 bases lay in between. CDR3 sequence: CATSRDPAANYGYTF. Written as DNA, the CDR3 is TGTGCCACCAGCAGAGATCCCGCGGCCAACTATGGCTACACCTTC.

The chain uses TRBV7-2 and TRBJ2-1; TRBD2 is a possible D gene (6 bases). Germline values: CDR1 SGHTA, CDR2 FQGNSA. The CDR3 is 19 amino acids. The V end was cut by 5 bases, the J end by 5 bases, with 28 bases between. CDR3 DNA: TGTGCCAGCAGCCCGACCGCGGAGGGCGTGGGGCCGGGAAACAATGAGCAGTTCTTC. It yields the protein CASSPTAEGVGPGNNEQFF.

J is TRBJ2-3 and V is TRBV20-1; 9 nucleotides agree with TRBD1. V was clipped by 8 bases and J by 5 bases; unmatched bases: 14. This CDR3 region has 15 residues. Germline V gene lookup returns CDR1 DFQATT and CDR2 SNEGSKA (reference sequence). The DNA for the CDR3 is TGCAGTCCCATAAGGGGACAGGGAGGCGGAGATACGCAGTATTTT. It is translated as CSPIRGQGGGDTQYF.

The CDR3 loop reads CASSQGVSNTEAFF. CDR3 DNA: TGTGCCAGCAGCCAAGGCGTGAGCAACACTGAAGCTTTCTTT. This chain connects TRBV4-2 to TRBJ1-1; no clear D. The CDR3 runs to 14 residues. Germline values: CDR1 LGHNA, CDR2 YNFKEQ. V was pared by 1 base and J by 2 bases, with 8 bases between.